The clone carrying this T cell receptor (beta chain) was seen a few times. The antigen is undetermined. The sample is drawn from a study of T-cell memory formation after mild COVID-19. CDR1 is SGHTA, CDR2 FQGNSA, per germline. The V end was cut by 1 base, the J end by 7 bases, with 10 bases between. This CDR3 spans 13 amino acids. Study-wide results and limits: CD4+ contracting clones were mainly CM and EM; CD8+ ones, EMRA. Pre-infection memory held some responding clones, suggesting pre-existing cross-reactive T cells responded. A second wave of clones peaked on day 37, and their SARS-CoV-2 specificity went unconfirmed.

TCRdb re-called the 5' RACE reads with MiXCR, one entry per CDR3 protein. The data hold hundreds of thousands of distinct CDR3 sequences, with 15% to 20% observed a single time. This receptor was identified in a man between 18 and 29 years old who had mild COVID-19 (a few samples of this study predate the infection). Cell type and time point are not known. Specimen: PBMCs or a T cell subset sorted from them (not recorded which). The chain has TRBV7-2 and TRBJ2-5; D perhaps matches TRBD2 (6 bases). CDR3 DNA sequence: TGTGCCAGCAGCTTAGGATTGGGGGGGACCCAGTACTTC. Amino acids: CASSLGLGGTQYF.